This T cell receptor beta chain was captured by sequencing in a study of blood T cell repertoires in COVID-19. At the level of the study: Sites across the United States, Italy and Spain contributed samples from acute and convalescent COVID-19. The analysed material was cDNA or gDNA that came from T cells, B-cell-depleted T cells, or PBMCs.

This clone was seen only a few times. Authors' methods: Amplification of reference gene primers was used by the study to estimate nucleated cell counts. Sequencing was performed with immunoSEQ multiplex PCR; in TCRdb, only in-frame clones are kept and a portion is missing. V, J and clone size derive from that table, while D and trimming were established from the DNA sequence. The sample has approximately 200,000 clones; 60% to 85% are singletons. Sequencing input: peripheral blood. This TCR was recovered from a man in his 60s with active or convalescent COVID-19.

The CDR3 loop reads CASSYSIGGAHYEQYF. The DNA of the CDR3 is TGTGCCAGCAGTTACTCGATTGGCGGAGCCCACTACGAGCAGTACTTC. This chain joins TRBV6-5 and TRBJ2-7; D remains ambiguous. This CDR3 spans 16 amino acids. V gave up 0 bases and J gave up 3 bases, with 15 bases separating them. The germline CDR1 and CDR2 sequences are MNHEY and SVGAGI.